Following are 22 T cell receptor beta chains from one sample sequenced in a study of blood T cell repertoires in COVID-19. The table came from immunoSEQ multiplex PCR; TCRdb's copy has only in-frame clones and leaves some out. The sample includes about 170,000 clones, around 83% of them seen just once. Sample: PBMCs or T cells enriched from blood (not recorded which). The receptors stem from a man in his fifties or sixties who had recovered from COVID-19.

This CDR3 reads CASSLDRGGAYNSPLHF. The CDR3 DNA reads TGTGCCAGCAGCTTAGATCGCGGGGGCGCCTATAATTCACCCCTCCACTTT. The chain recombines TRBV11-2 with TRBJ1-6, with a possible D match to TRBD1 (6 bases). V lost 0 bases, J lost 2 bases, and 11 bases lay in between. Germline values: CDR1 SGHAT, CDR2 FQNNGV. CDR3 length: 17 residues.

The V gene is TRBV9, the J gene TRBJ1-2; tentatively, D is TRBD1 (5 bases). The germline V gene encodes CDR1 SGDLS and CDR2 YYNGEE. V was cut by 0 bases and J by 4 bases, with 13 bases left in between. This CDR3 spans 15 amino acids. The CDR3 sequence: CASSVDGGVGYGYTF. In DNA, the CDR3 is TGTGCCAGCAGCGTAGACGGGGGAGTTGGCTATGGCTACACCTTC.

This clone was seen once. The chain carries TRBV4-1 and TRBJ2-7; 7 bases align to TRBD1. The germline gives CDR1 MGHRA, CDR2 YSYEKL. The CDR3 is 13 amino acids. V lost 0 bases to trimming and J lost 6 bases; unmatched junction nucleotides: 2. As DNA, the CDR3 is TGCGCCAGCAGCCAAGACAGGGGGACCGAGCAGTACTTC. Its protein product is CASSQDRGTEQYF.

The genes are TRBV9 and TRBJ1-1, with D possibly TRBD1 on 5 matching bases. V dropped 0 bases and J dropped 8 bases, with 8 bases sitting between them. Germline-derived CDR1 and CDR2 are SGDLS and YYNGEE. CDR3 length: 12 residues. The DNA for the CDR3 is TGTGCCAGCAGCGTAGGTGGGGCCGAAGCTTTCTTT. It codes for CASSVGGAEAFF.

V gene TRBV3-1 (or the pseudogene TRBV3-2) combines with J gene TRBJ2-5; TRBD2 matches 9 bases. The CDR3 sequence is 16 residues long. CDR1 is LGHDT and CDR2 is YNNKEL in the germline V gene (reference sequence). Trimming cost V 4 bases and J 0 bases; bases outside gene matches: 6. This chain's CDR3 is CASSRSGGKYQETQYF. The CDR3 DNA sequence: TGTGCCAGCAGCCGGAGCGGGGGGAAGTACCAAGAGACCCAGTACTTC.

This clone appeared once. The chain joins TRBV18 to TRBJ2-1; TRBD2 matches 8 bases. The CDR3 consists of 15 residues. Germline-derived CDR1 and CDR2 are KGHSH and LQKENI. Trimming took 5 bases from V and 6 from J; bases not matched to a gene: 9. The CDR3 nucleotides read TGTGCCAGCTCAGCAAGCGGGGGTACCTCCAATGAGCAGTTCTTC. Amino acids: CASSASGGTSNEQFF.

V and J are TRBV19 and TRBJ2-2; 7 nucleotides align to TRBD2. V lost 5 bases to trimming and J lost 5 bases; unmatched junction nucleotides: 8. Germline V gives CDR1 LNHDA, CDR2 SQIVND (reference sequence). The length of the CDR3 is 15 residues. The CDR3 region is CASSVVRRGTGELFF. The CDR3, as DNA: TGTGCCAGTAGTGTCGTTCGGCGGGGGACCGGGGAGCTGTTTTTT. Filled out from reference TRBV19 and TRBJ2-2, the complete variable domain reads DGGITQSPKYLFRKEGQNVTLSCEQNLNHDAMYWYRQDPGQGLRLIYYSQIVNDFQKGDIAEGYSVSREKKESFPLTVTSAQKNPTAFYLCASSVVRRGTGELFFGEGSRLTVL.

In this sample, this clone turned up a few times. The CDR3, as DNA: TGTGCCAGCAGCGTAGCCGGGACATCGAACACCGGGGAGCTGTTTTTT. As protein: CASSVAGTSNTGELFF. The chain combines TRBV9 with TRBJ2-2; maybe TRBD1 (6 bases). V was shortened by 0 bases and J by 0 bases, with 9 bases between the two germline ends. The CDR3 runs 16 residues. Germline V gene data show CDR1 as SGDLS and CDR2 as YYNGEE. The full variable domain, in which reference TRBV9 and TRBJ2-2 provide the parts outside the CDR3, is DSGVTQTPKHLITATGQRVTLRCSPRSGDLSVYWYQQSLDQGLQFLIQYYNGEERAKGNILERFSAQQFPDLHSELNLSSLELGDSALYFCASSVAGTSNTGELFFGEGSRLTVL.

The rearrangement uses TRBV6-2 or TRBV6-3 and TRBJ1-4; 7 positions agree with TRBD1. The CDR3 is made up of 12 amino acids. Germline assignment: CDR1 MNHEY and CDR2 SVGEGT. V lost 6 bases, J lost 12 bases, and 7 bases stayed unmatched. The CDR3 bases are TGTGCCAGCAGCCGCTGGACAGGTGAACTGTTTTTT. It codes for CASSRWTGELFF.

This clone was detected a few times. The V call is TRBV2, the J call TRBJ1-1; D not resolved. The CDR3 consists of 13 residues. V lost 3 bases and J lost 1, with 6 bases in between. The germline V gene encodes CDR1 SNHLY and CDR2 FYNNEI. CDR3 amino acids: CASSEARNTEAFF. The CDR3 DNA reads TGTGCCAGCAGTGAGGCTAGGAACACTGAAGCTTTCTTT. Together with reference TRBV2 and TRBJ1-1, the CDR3 gives the full variable domain: EPEVTQTPSHQVTQMGQEVILRCVPISNHLYFYWYRQILGQKVEFLVSFYNNEISEKSEIFDDQFSVERPDGSNFTLKIRSTKLEDSAMYFCASSEARNTEAFFGQGTRLTVV.

V is TRBV3-1 (or the pseudogene TRBV3-2) and J is TRBJ2-7; no clear D. Germline V gene data show CDR1 as LGHDT and CDR2 as YNNKEL (reference sequence). The CDR3 runs to 14 residues. Trimming took off 0 bases at V and 1 base at J, with 7 bases between the two ends. The DNA for the CDR3 is TGTGCCAGCAGCCAAGATGCGGAATCCTACGAGCAGTACTTC. As protein: CASSQDAESYEQYF.

The CDR3 nucleotides are TGTGCCAGCTCACCCAGGGCAGGTGAAAAACTGTTTTTT. This gives the protein CASSPRAGEKLFF. J is TRBJ1-4 and V is TRBV18; perhaps TRBD1 as D (5 bases). Trimming cost V 3 bases and J 7 bases, with 9 bases left between them. This CDR3 is 13 amino acids long. Germline-derived CDR1 and CDR2 are KGHSH and LQKENI.

This rearrangement joins TRBV5-1 to TRBJ2-7, with 10 nucleotides matching TRBD1. CDR3 length: 12 residues. From germline, CDR1 is SGHRS and CDR2 YFSETQ. V dropped 7 bases and J dropped 5; count of bases not matched to a gene: 3. The CDR3 region is CASRGTGDEQYF. DNA for the CDR3: TGCGCCAGCCGAGGGACAGGGGACGAGCAGTACTTC.

V and J are TRBV10-2 and TRBJ2-5; 7 bases are shared with TRBD2. Germline V gives CDR1 WSHSY, CDR2 SAAADI. The CDR3 extends over 15 amino acids. V was clipped by 4 bases and J by 3 bases; unmatched bases: 8. CDR3 nucleotides: TGCGCCAGCAGTGGCATAGCGGGCCTGGAAGAGACCCAGTACTTC. As protein: CASSGIAGLEETQYF.

The gene calls are TRBV27 and TRBJ2-7; D perhaps matches TRBD1 (6 bases). The CDR3 is 17 amino acids. Trimming shortened V by 8 bases and J by 3 bases, and 26 bases separated the two germline ends. CDR1 MNHEY and CDR2 SMNVEV come from the germline V gene (reference sequence). The CDR3 here is CASHPGPYRVFFYEQYF. The CDR3 DNA sequence: TGTGCCAGCCATCCGGGTCCCTACAGGGTATTTTTCTACGAGCAGTACTTC.

This clone appeared a few times. The rearrangement uses TRBV30 and TRBJ1-6; a possible D gene is TRBD1 (6 bases). Trimming shortened V by 6 bases and J by 7 bases, and 19 bases separated the two germline ends. The V gene's germline CDR1 is GTSNPN and CDR2 SVGIG (reference sequence). The CDR3 consists of 15 residues. The CDR3 loop is CACLTQGIRNSPLHF. The CDR3, as DNA: TGTGCCTGTCTCACGCAGGGGATTAGGAATTCACCCCTCCACTTT.

This clone was picked up a small number of times. The genes are TRBV3-1 (or the pseudogene TRBV3-2) and TRBJ1-2; a weak D match, TRBD1 (5 bases). In germline, CDR1 is LGHDT, CDR2 YNNKEL (reference sequence). Between the trimmed V and J ends, which lost 6 bases and 0 bases, there was a span of 11 bases. The CDR3 contains 14 residues. CDR3 coding DNA: TGTGCCAGCAGTCGACAGCGCTCTAACTATGGCTACACCTTC. Translation: CASSRQRSNYGYTF.

The chain employs TRBV30 and TRBJ1-5; TRBD1 aligns across 7 bases. Germline V lookup: CDR1 GTSNPN, CDR2 SVGIG (reference sequence). This CDR3 is 13 amino acids long. V lost 5 bases to trimming and J lost 2 bases; unmatched junction nucleotides: 3. The CDR3 DNA reads TGTGCCTGGGACACAGGGGGCAATCAGCCCCAGCATTTT. Translation gives CAWDTGGNQPQHF.

This chain connects TRBV29-1 to TRBJ2-1; 9 bases fit TRBD1. The V gene's germline CDR1 is SQVTM and CDR2 ANQGSEA. With V trimmed by 4 bases and J by 4 bases, 5 bases remained unmatched. This CDR3 has 14 amino acids. CDR3 in amino acids: CSVVGTGSYNEQFF. Here the CDR3 DNA reads TGCAGCGTTGTCGGGACAGGGAGTTACAATGAGCAGTTCTTC.

The genes are TRBV9 and TRBJ1-1; 9 bases agree with TRBD1. The CDR3 totals 16 residues. CDR1 SGDLS and CDR2 YYNGEE come from the germline V gene. The junction had 12 bases not matched to a gene; V was cut back by 4 bases and J by 5 bases. The CDR3 reads CASSTRQGVGRTEAFF. CDR3 DNA sequence: TGTGCCAGCAGCACAAGACAGGGGGTAGGTCGAACTGAAGCTTTCTTT. Together with reference TRBV9 and TRBJ1-1, the CDR3 gives the full variable domain: DSGVTQTPKHLITATGQRVTLRCSPRSGDLSVYWYQQSLDQGLQFLIQYYNGEERAKGNILERFSAQQFPDLHSELNLSSLELGDSALYFCASSTRQGVGRTEAFFGQGTRLTVV.

The V and J genes are TRBV24-1 and TRBJ1-3, with D maybe TRBD1 (6 bases). The CDR3 contains 18 residues. Between the trimmed V and J ends, which lost 0 bases and 0 bases, there was a span of 14 bases. The germline V gene encodes CDR1 KGHDR and CDR2 SFDVKD. CDR3 protein: CATSDLQSFRGSGNTIYF. CDR3 sequence (DNA): TGTGCCACCAGTGATTTGCAATCATTCAGGGGCTCTGGAAACACCATATATTTT.

This chain joins TRBV7-3 and TRBJ2-7, with D perhaps matching TRBD2 (6 bases). The CDR3 loop spans 14 amino acids. Trimming removed 5 bases at V and 1 base at J, with 12 bases between. Germline V CDR1 and CDR2: SGHTA, FQGTGA. CDR3 in amino acids: CASSPRGSSYEQYF. CDR3 DNA: TGTGCCAGCAGCCCTCGGGGGAGTTCCTACGAGCAGTACTTC.